These 28 T cell receptor beta chains were all obtained from the same sample, sequenced in a study of T cells in localized non-small cell lung cancer. Method: immunoSEQ multiplex PCR; TCRdb's copy keeps in-frame clones and lacks some. This sample yields 64,000 or so clones, of which almost 90% are seen a single time; over 1.5% belongs to the top ten. Source: peripheral blood, taken before any cancer treatment. The receptors come from a woman aged 40-75 years with stage I lung adenocarcinoma.

This clone came up a few times. The DNA for the CDR3 is TGTGCTAGTGTTCAGGGGCTGAACACTGAAGCTTTCTTT. Protein: CASVQGLNTEAFF. The chain is built from TRBV12-5 and TRBJ1-1, with D possibly matching TRBD1 (6 bases). The V gene's germline CDR1 is LGHNT and CDR2 FRNRAP. V gave up 7 bases and J gave up 0 bases, with 9 bases separating them. The CDR3 is made up of 13 amino acids.

Written as DNA, the CDR3 is TGTGCCAGCAGCCCACAGGATAACACTGAAGCTTTCTTT. Encoded protein: CASSPQDNTEAFF. This rearrangement joins TRBV6-6 to TRBJ1-1; D is possibly TRBD1 (5 bases). CDR3 length: 13 amino acids. Germline V gene sequence: CDR1 MNHNY, CDR2 SVGAGI (reference sequence). V gave up 6 bases and J gave up 2 bases, with 10 bases separating them.

J is TRBJ1-4 and V is TRBV30; unclear D gene. In germline, CDR1 is GTSNPN, CDR2 SVGIG (reference sequence). There are 14 residues in the CDR3. The V gene lost 1 base and the J gene lost 6 bases, with 12 bases spanning the gap. As DNA, the CDR3 is TGTGCCTGGAGTGCTCCGGACGGGCATGAAAAACTGTTTTTT. Its protein product is CAWSAPDGHEKLFF.

The chain joins TRBV6-5 to TRBJ2-7, with D tentatively TRBD2 (6 bases). The CDR3 loop spans 15 amino acids. The germline gives CDR1 MNHEY, CDR2 SVGAGI. Trimming removed 0 bases from V and 0 bases from J, with 9 bases in between. CDR3 protein: CASSYSLAHSYEQYF. CDR3 nucleotides: TGTGCCAGCAGTTACTCGCTAGCGCACTCCTACGAGCAGTACTTC.

V is TRBV15 and J is TRBJ1-1; D is possibly TRBD1 (5 bases). The CDR3 consists of 14 residues. V was cut by 3 bases and J by 4 bases, with 12 bases left in between. In germline, CDR1 is LNHNV, CDR2 YYDKDF (reference sequence). The CDR3 nucleotides read TGTGCCACCAGCAGGGGGGGTCACGGCACTGAAGCTTTCTTT. This codes for CATSRGGHGTEAFF.

This clone has only a few counts. This chain uses TRBV30 with TRBJ1-1; TRBD1 might be the D (5 bases). This CDR3 is built from 14 residues. Trimming shortened V by 4 bases and J by 4 bases, and 16 bases separated the two germline ends. CDR1 and CDR2 from the germline V gene are GTSNPN and SVGIG (reference sequence). CDR3 residues: CAWNRQGGGTEAFF. The CDR3 DNA is TGTGCCTGGAATAGGCAGGGAGGAGGCACTGAAGCTTTCTTT.

J is TRBJ1-5 and V is TRBV15; no reliable D call. Germline V gives CDR1 LNHNV, CDR2 YYDKDF (reference sequence). The CDR3 spans 16 residues. V gave up 0 bases and J gave up 2 bases, with 11 bases separating them. The CDR3 region has the DNA TGTGCCACCAGCAGAGATAGGTCTTATGGCAATCAGCCCCAGCATTTT. It codes for CATSRDRSYGNQPQHF.

The chain carries TRBV7-9 and TRBJ1-1, with 9 bases identical to TRBD1. With V trimmed by 4 bases and J by 4 bases, 13 bases remained unmatched. Germline CDR1 is SEHNR and CDR2 is FQNEAQ (reference sequence). The CDR3 totals 17 residues. The DNA of the CDR3 is TGTGCCAGCAGCTCGGGGACAGGGCCAAGTACGGTCACTGAAGCTTTCTTT. As protein: CASSSGTGPSTVTEAFF.

V gene TRBV7-2 combines with J gene TRBJ1-4; D remains unclear. Trimming left V 1 base short and J 6 bases short, with 12 bases between. This CDR3 is 15 amino acids long. Germline V lookup: CDR1 SGHTA, CDR2 FQGNSA. CDR3 in amino acids: CASSLGGREHEKLFF. The CDR3 nucleotides read TGTGCCAGCAGCTTAGGAGGGAGGGAGCATGAAAAACTGTTTTTT.

The table lists this clone with a few counts. The chain uses TRBV19 and TRBJ1-1, with D hard to call. Germline V CDR1 and CDR2: LNHDA, SQIVND (reference sequence). Trimming took off 6 bases at V and 4 bases at J, with 12 bases between the two ends. This CDR3 has 13 residues. CDR3 in DNA: TGTGCCAGTAGGATTAGGGCAGGCACTGAAGCTTTCTTT. Amino acid sequence: CASRIRAGTEAFF.

This chain joins TRBV28 and TRBJ1-5; D uncertain. The CDR3 sequence is 13 residues long. Germline V gene data show CDR1 as MDHEN and CDR2 as SYDVKM. V was cut by 5 bases and J by 0 bases, with 5 bases left in between. This CDR3 reads CASSLNSNQPQHF. In nucleotides, the CDR3 is TGTGCCAGCAGTCTGAATAGCAATCAGCCCCAGCATTTT.

The chain uses TRBV19 and TRBJ1-1, with D maybe TRBD1 (5 bases). The CDR3 sequence is 20 residues long. Germline V gene data show CDR1 as LNHDA and CDR2 as SQIVND (reference sequence). Trimming stripped 3 bases from V and 1 base from J, with 27 bases between. This chain's CDR3 is CASSISVGGAGHRENTEAFF. In nucleotides, the CDR3 is TGTGCCAGTAGTATTTCGGTGGGCGGGGCGGGGCATCGGGAGAACACTGAAGCTTTCTTT.

The chain recombines TRBV7-9 with TRBJ2-7, with TRBD2 identical over 11 bases. The ends lost 4 bases at V and 2 bases at J; junction bases unmatched: 10. The germline gives CDR1 SEHNR, CDR2 FQNEAQ (reference sequence). CDR3 size: 17 residues. In DNA, the CDR3 is TGTGCCAGCAGCTCTGGTTCCGGGACTAGCGGAACCTACGAGCAGTACTTC. As protein: CASSSGSGTSGTYEQYF. The whole variable domain, remainder taken from reference TRBV7-9 and TRBJ2-7, is DTGVSQNPRHKITKRGQNVTFRCDPISEHNRLYWYRQTLGQGPEFLTYFQNEAQLEKSRLLSDRFSAERPKGSFSTLEIQRTEQGDSAMYLCASSSGSGTSGTYEQYFGPGTRLTVT.

The chain links TRBV7-8 to TRBJ2-3, with D tentatively TRBD2 (6 bases). V dropped 3 bases and J dropped 3 bases, with 19 bases sitting between them. The CDR3 is 17 residues long. The germline V gene encodes CDR1 SGHVS and CDR2 FQNEAQ. For the CDR3, the DNA is TGTGCCAGCAGCTTGGGTTACGGGCGGGAAGCGACAGATACGCAGTATTTT. Translating gives CASSLGYGREATDTQYF.

The gene calls are TRBV28 and TRBJ1-1, with D tentatively TRBD1 (6 bases). V was cut by 5 bases and J by 1 base, with 11 bases left in between. CDR3 size: 14 residues. Germline V gene sequence: CDR1 MDHEN, CDR2 SYDVKM. The CDR3 loop is CASSISQGNTEAFF. Here the CDR3 DNA reads TGTGCCAGCAGTATCTCACAGGGGAACACTGAAGCTTTCTTT.

This rearrangement joins TRBV10-2 to TRBJ2-3, with 7 bases that match TRBD2. Germline values: CDR1 WSHSY, CDR2 SAAADI. The ends lost 6 bases at V and 0 bases at J; junction bases unmatched: 9. There are 16 residues in the CDR3. CDR3 protein: CASSRGWGGSTDTQYF. CDR3 bases: TGCGCCAGCAGCCGAGGGTGGGGGGGGAGCACAGATACGCAGTATTTT.

V is TRBV7-9 and J is TRBJ2-1; TRBD2 agrees at 7 bases. V gave up 5 bases and J gave up 3 bases; unmatched junction bases: 13. Germline V gives CDR1 SEHNR, CDR2 FQNEAQ (reference sequence). The CDR3 contains 17 residues. The CDR3 nucleotides are TGTGCCAGCAGCATACCCAGGCTAGCGGACAACTACAATGAGCAGTTCTTC. Translated, it gives CASSIPRLADNYNEQFF.

The chain couples TRBV4-3 to TRBJ2-3, with TRBD1 identical over 8 bases. The CDR3 covers 14 residues. Germline V gene lookup returns CDR1 LGHNA and CDR2 YSLEER. The V and J ends lost 5 bases and 4 bases, in that order; junction bases with no gene match: 5. The CDR3 is CASSRTGSSDTQYF. The CDR3 bases are TGCGCCAGCAGCAGGACAGGGTCGTCAGATACGCAGTATTTT.

This chain connects TRBV6-1 to TRBJ2-3; D is undetermined. CDR3 length: 17 residues. The V gene lost 2 bases and the J gene lost 1 base, with 16 bases spanning the gap. CDR1 is MNHNS and CDR2 is SASEGT in the germline V gene. CDR3: CASSEPAERSGTDTQYF. The CDR3 nucleotides read TGTGCCAGCAGTGAACCGGCTGAACGCTCTGGCACAGATACGCAGTATTTT.

This clone was found once. The chain combines TRBV4-1 with TRBJ1-5, with D maybe TRBD1 (6 bases). The V gene lost 0 bases and the J gene lost 4 bases, with 19 bases spanning the gap. Germline V CDR1 and CDR2: MGHRA, YSYEKL. The CDR3 is 18 amino acids. The CDR3 DNA reads TGCGCCAGCAGCCAAGAAGGGACACGCGGCGGGTCAAATCAGCCCCAGCATTTT. Translating it yields CASSQEGTRGGSNQPQHF.

J is TRBJ1-4 and V is TRBV7-9; the D gene is possibly TRBD1 (6 bases). The CDR3 runs to 14 residues. The V and J ends lost 4 bases and 8 bases respectively, with 14 bases between them. Germline V gene lookup returns CDR1 SEHNR and CDR2 FQNEAQ (reference sequence). The DNA for the CDR3 is TGTGCCAGCAGCTCGACAGGAAGCGTCGAAAAACTGTTTTTT. This codes for CASSSTGSVEKLFF.

The CDR3 DNA follows: TGTGCCAGCAGTTTAGGGCAGGGGGCCTACGAGCAGTACTTC. Translating gives CASSLGQGAYEQYF. The chain combines TRBV28 with TRBJ2-7; 7 positions agree with TRBD1. Trimming removed 2 bases from V and 2 bases from J; junction bases left unmatched: 3. Per the germline V gene, CDR1 is MDHEN and CDR2 is SYDVKM. This CDR3 is built from 14 residues.

In the case of this clone: Additional DNA sequences in this sample encode the identical CDR3. CDR3 bases: TGTGCCAGCAGCGCGGGACTAGCGGGAGGATCCTACGAGCAGTACTTC. Its translation: CASSAGLAGGSYEQYF. The rearrangement joins TRBV7-2 to TRBJ2-7; TRBD2 matches at 15 bases. Germline V gene lookup returns CDR1 SGHTA and CDR2 FQGNSA. CDR3 length: 16 amino acids. V gave up 5 bases and J gave up 1 base; unmatched junction bases: 3.

V gene TRBV11-2 combines with J gene TRBJ2-1; a possible D gene is TRBD2 (6 bases). Germline loops: CDR1 SGHAT, CDR2 FQNNGV. Trimming left V 4 bases short and J 8 bases short, with 12 bases between. This CDR3 region has 13 residues. Here the CDR3 DNA reads TGTGCCAGCAGCTGGGGGACGGGAGATGAGCAGTTCTTC. Protein product: CASSWGTGDEQFF.

The rearrangement joins TRBV5-4 to TRBJ2-3, with 7 bases matching TRBD1. This CDR3 region has 16 residues. V gave up 4 bases and J gave up 5 bases; unmatched junction bases: 13. Germline V gene sequence: CDR1 SGHNT, CDR2 YYREEE (reference sequence). The chain's CDR3 is CASSGAPGTEGDTQYF. Written as DNA, the CDR3 is TGTGCCAGCAGCGGAGCCCCGGGGACAGAAGGAGATACGCAGTATTTT.

The chain is built from TRBV7-3 and TRBJ2-7; D call uncertain. Trimming left V 0 bases short and J 2 bases short, with 23 bases between. Germline-derived CDR1 and CDR2 are SGHTA and FQGTGA. This CDR3 region has 19 residues. In DNA, the CDR3 is TGTGCCAGCAGCTTAACGTCTGGGCAGGTTATCACGTTGACCTACGAGCAGTACTTC. Its protein product is CASSLTSGQVITLTYEQYF.

The rearrangement uses TRBV6-5 and TRBJ2-1; the D gene is possibly TRBD2 (5 bases). Germline V gene lookup returns CDR1 MNHEY and CDR2 SVGAGI. The CDR3 extends over 13 amino acids. Trimming shortened V by 2 bases and J by 10 bases, and 12 bases separated the two germline ends. CDR3 coding DNA: TGTGCCAGCAGTTACGCGATTCGAGGGGAGCAGTTCTTC. This encodes CASSYAIRGEQFF.

This clone was observed a single time. The chain joins TRBV25-1 to TRBJ1-2; 7 positions agree with TRBD1. The CDR3 has 14 residues. CDR1 is MGHDK and CDR2 is SYGVNS in the germline V gene. After removal of 5 bases from V and 1 base from J, the junction contained 4 bases not matched to a gene. CDR3 sequence: CASSTGVNNYGYTF. The DNA of the CDR3 is TGTGCCAGCAGTACAGGGGTAAATAACTATGGCTACACCTTC.